This T cell receptor (beta chain) was identified in a study of tumor-infiltrating lymphocytes in localized non-small cell lung cancer. With 0 bases removed from V and 5 bases from J, the gap between germline ends came to 11 bases. This CDR3 region has 14 residues. The V gene's germline CDR1 is SGDLS and CDR2 YYNGEE. Libraries were prepared by immunoSEQ multiplex PCR; TCRdb keeps only in-frame clonotypes and omits some of them. The table includes 16,000 or so clones, 73% detected once. Sequences were obtained from lung tumor tissue. The TCR originated in a human donor with non-small cell lung cancer. The chain carries TRBV9 and TRBJ2-5, with D possibly being TRBD1 (6 bases). The CDR3 is CASSVGGRRETQYF. CDR3 sequence (DNA): TGTGCCAGCAGCGTAGGGGGGCGCAGGGAGACCCAGTACTTC.